These 21 T cell receptor beta chains share one sample of origin, sequenced in a study of blood T cells in healthy people across ages. Alongside a J-beta primer mix, a sample-barcoded 5' primer served in a second PCR lasting roughly 7 to 11 cycles. TCRdb reanalysed the 5' RACE reads using MiXCR and keeps one entry per CDR3 protein. The sample records around 1.1 million distinct CDR3 sequences, more than 30% being singletons. The source material was blood. The receptors were sampled from a man in his late teens or twenties in good health.

Note on this clonotype: Being one base from a much bigger clone, this may be a read error. The genes are TRBV29-1 and TRBJ2-7; tentatively, D is TRBD1 (6 bases). CDR1 is SQVTM and CDR2 is ANQGSEA in the germline V gene. V gave up 1 base and J gave up 8 bases, with 15 bases separating them. CDR3 length: 13 residues. The CDR3 protein is CSVEGGGRVKQYF. In DNA form, the CDR3 reads TGCAGCGTTGAAGGAGGGGGTAGGGTCAAGCAGTACTTC.

This clonotype was observed a handful of times. The rearrangement links TRBV12-5 to TRBJ2-5; TRBD2 might be the D (5 bases). Per germline, CDR1 LGHNT and CDR2 FRNRAP. V lost 2 bases, J lost 5 bases, and 21 bases lay in between. This CDR3 comprises 17 residues. DNA of the CDR3: TGTGCTAGTGGTTTGTACTCCAAGACTAACCTTGGGGAGACCCAGTACTTC. Its translation is CASGLYSKTNLGETQYF.

This clonotype was seen just once. CDR3: CSARETGNEQFF. CDR3 in DNA: TGCAGTGCTAGAGAAACTGGTAATGAGCAGTTCTTC. The chain is built from TRBV20-1 and TRBJ2-1; D ambiguous. The CDR3 has 12 residues. Deletions cut 0 bases from V and 7 bases from J, with 7 bases between. Germline V CDR1 and CDR2: DFQATT, SNEGSKA (reference sequence).

This chain links TRBV5-4 with TRBJ2-5; 10 bases match TRBD1. CDR1 SGHNT and CDR2 YYREEE come from the germline V gene (reference sequence). CDR3 length: 15 amino acids. The trim removed 2 bases at V and 5 bases at J, leaving 6 bases unmatched. The CDR3, as DNA: TGTGCCAGCAGCTTAACGACAGGGGGCAGGGAGACCCAGTACTTC. It yields the protein CASSLTTGGRETQYF.

This chain uses TRBV5-1 with TRBJ2-7; D remains unclear. V was cut by 0 bases and J by 7 bases, with 11 bases left in between. The CDR3 consists of 13 residues. Germline V gives CDR1 SGHRS, CDR2 YFSETQ. The CDR3 DNA follows: TGCGCCAGCAGCTTGGTGAGGATCAATGAGCAGTACTTC. It codes for CASSLVRINEQYF.

This CDR3 reads CASTPGTRYYGYTF. The CDR3 nucleotides are TGTGCCAGCACTCCCGGGACAAGATACTATGGCTACACCTTC. The V and J genes are TRBV6-2 or TRBV6-3 and TRBJ1-2; the D gene is possibly TRBD1 (6 bases). In germline, CDR1 is MNHEY, CDR2 SVGEGT. CDR3 length: 14 amino acids. The germline V and J ends were trimmed by 7 bases and 3 bases, with 15 bases remaining between them.

The gene calls are TRBV4-2 and TRBJ1-1; TRBD1 is a possible D gene (6 bases). CDR3 length: 16 amino acids. With 0 bases removed from V and 4 bases from J, the gap between germline ends came to 15 bases. Germline V gives CDR1 LGHNA, CDR2 YNFKEQ. This CDR3 reads CASSQDRGRGPTEAFF. CDR3 nucleotides: TGTGCCAGCAGCCAAGATAGGGGCAGGGGCCCCACTGAAGCTTTCTTT.

This clonotype appeared a few times. The chain has TRBV13 and TRBJ2-2; D remains ambiguous. The CDR3 consists of 12 residues. V was pared by 10 bases and J by 5 bases, with 11 bases between. Germline CDR1 PRHDT, CDR2 FYEKMQ (reference sequence). DNA of the CDR3: TGTGCCACAGAAATGAGGACCGGGGAGCTGTTTTTT. Its protein is CATEMRTGELFF.

This clonotype was observed a handful of times. The rearrangement links TRBV20-1 to TRBJ1-4; D is perhaps TRBD1 (5 bases). Trimming shortened V by 1 base and J by 10 bases, and 10 bases separated the two germline ends. Germline loops: CDR1 DFQATT, CDR2 SNEGSKA (reference sequence). The CDR3 covers 12 residues. CDR3 bases: TGCAGTGCTAGAGCGCAGGGAGGAAAACTGTTTTTT. Translating gives CSARAQGGKLFF.

V usage is TRBV20-1 and J usage is TRBJ2-1; tentatively, D is TRBD2 (6 bases). The CDR3 spans 14 residues. CDR1 is DFQATT and CDR2 is SNEGSKA in the germline V gene (reference sequence). V was cut by 6 bases and J by 6 bases, with 18 bases left in between. CDR3 nucleotides: TGCAGTGCCCCCCGGGCGGGGTTCCGCAATGAGCAGTTCTTC. Translation: CSAPRAGFRNEQFF.

This clonotype occurred many times. The CDR3 region has the DNA TGTGCCAGCAGCTTAATCCTAGCACAAGAGACCCAGTACTTC. Amino acids: CASSLILAQETQYF. This chain uses TRBV7-2 with TRBJ2-5; D may be TRBD2 (5 bases). Germline CDR1 and CDR2: SGHTA and FQGNSA. The CDR3 has 14 amino acids. Trimming pared 2 bases from V and 2 bases from J, leaving 9 bases between.

Note on this clonotype: A junction end diverges from the germline sequence, so it may reflect a read error. The gene calls are TRBV5-6 and TRBJ2-1; no clear D gene. The J call could be wrong; TRBJ2-7 is a better fit for the DNA end. The CDR3 loop spans 13 amino acids. Per germline, CDR1 SGHDT and CDR2 YYEEEE. The CDR3 DNA reads as TGTGCCGGCAGCTTTTTGGTATTAGGGGAGCAGTACTTC. The encoded protein is CAGSFLVLGEQYF.

The chain links TRBV4-1 to TRBJ1-4; 7 bases are shared with TRBD1. The V gene's germline CDR1 is MGHRA and CDR2 YSYEKL. The CDR3 has 15 residues. The J segment lost 6 bases and the V segment lost 0 bases, leaving 4 bases of the junction unmatched. This CDR3 is CASSQDGTEDEKLFF. CDR3 DNA sequence: TGCGCCAGCAGCCAAGATGGGACAGAAGATGAAAAACTGTTTTTT.

This clonotype was recorded a few times. The rearrangement uses TRBV29-1 and TRBJ2-1, with 15 bases aligning to TRBD2. CDR3 length equals 13 residues. With 6 bases clipped from V and 6 bases from J, the junction kept 0 bases outside the gene matches. CDR1 SQVTM and CDR2 ANQGSEA come from the germline V gene. CDR3 DNA: TGCAGCGTGGGACTAGCGGGGGGCAATGAGCAGTTCTTC. This gives the protein CSVGLAGGNEQFF.

The chain is built from TRBV12-3 or TRBV12-4 and TRBJ2-7; D remains unclear. The CDR3 has 16 amino acids. Between the trimmed V and J ends, which lost 3 bases and 3 bases, there was a span of 18 bases. The CDR3 region has the DNA TGTGCCAGCAGTTTTAGTATGCAACGATCGATCTACGAGCAGTACTTC. Its translation is CASSFSMQRSIYEQYF.

V usage is TRBV4-2 and J usage is TRBJ1-2; D uncertain. The V end lost 0 bases, the J end lost 7 bases, and 9 bases lay between the germline ends. Germline assignment: CDR1 LGHNA and CDR2 YNFKEQ. This CDR3 comprises 13 residues. CDR3 sequence reads: CASSQERSSGYTF. In DNA, the CDR3 is TGTGCCAGCAGCCAAGAAAGGTCCTCTGGCTACACCTTC.

This clonotype appeared a few times. The chain has TRBV5-5 and TRBJ1-1; no clear D. Between the trimmed V and J ends, which lost 0 bases and 7 bases, there was a span of 7 bases. CDR1 and CDR2 from the germline V gene are SGHKS and YYEKEE (reference sequence). The CDR3 length is 12 residues. The CDR3 coding sequence is TGTGCCAGCAGCTTGGCCTACGTTGAAGCTTTCTTT. Translation: CASSLAYVEAFF.

CDR3 nucleotide sequence: TGTGCCAGCAGCACAGGGGGCGTGAGCAATCAGCCCCAGCATTTT. Translating it yields CASSTGGVSNQPQHF. The chain joins TRBV12-3 or TRBV12-4 to TRBJ1-5, with 9 bases that match TRBD1. V lost 6 bases, J lost 1 base, and 4 bases stayed unmatched. CDR3 length: 15 residues.

This clonotype was found a few times. The V gene is TRBV6-5, the J gene TRBJ2-3; TRBD2 matches at 7 bases. The CDR3 is made up of 13 amino acids. V lost 2 bases to trimming and J lost 7 bases; unmatched junction nucleotides: 3. CDR1 and CDR2 from the germline V gene are MNHEY and SVGAGI. CDR3 residues: CASSYNSGNTQYF. The CDR3 DNA reads TGTGCCAGCAGTTACAACAGCGGGAATACGCAGTATTTT.

This chain joins TRBV12-3 or TRBV12-4 and TRBJ2-1; maybe TRBD2 (5 bases). The CDR3 runs to 16 residues. V gave up 4 bases and J gave up 7 bases, with 20 bases separating them. The chain's CDR3 is CASSSQLVIARNEQFF. CDR3 bases: TGTGCCAGCAGTTCCCAACTAGTAATTGCGCGAAATGAGCAGTTCTTC.

The chain links TRBV27 to TRBJ1-1, with D tentatively TRBD1 (5 bases). This CDR3 is 15 amino acids long. The germline V and J ends were trimmed by 6 bases and 1 base, with 15 bases remaining between them. Germline CDR1 is MNHEY and CDR2 is SMNVEV (reference sequence). CDR3 DNA: TGTGCCAGCAGCCCGGTCAGGGAAACGAACACTGAAGCTTTCTTT. Amino acid sequence: CASSPVRETNTEAFF.